The 17 T cell receptor beta chains presented below share a single source sample, sequenced in a study of blood T cell repertoires in COVID-19. TCRdb's table, derived via immunoSEQ multiplex PCR, lists solely in-frame clones and lacks some. In the table there are hundreds of thousands of clones, around nine tenths of which are singletons. Material for sequencing was PBMCs or T cells enriched from blood (not recorded which). These receptor sequences come from a woman aged 18-29 years with acute COVID-19.

V and J are TRBV27 and TRBJ2-1, with 7 bases fitting TRBD1. V lost 3 bases, J lost 8 bases, and 13 bases stayed unmatched. Per the germline V gene, CDR1 is MNHEY and CDR2 is SMNVEV (reference sequence). This CDR3 has 16 amino acids. The CDR3 loop reads CASSFHRGSGIDEQFF. CDR3 DNA sequence: TGTGCCAGCAGTTTTCACAGGGGATCGGGAATAGATGAGCAGTTCTTC.

J is TRBJ2-7 and V is TRBV4-2, with TRBD2 as a possible D gene (6 bases). Trimming shortened V by 0 bases and J by 4 bases, and 13 bases separated the two germline ends. Germline CDR1 is LGHNA and CDR2 is YNFKEQ. This CDR3 comprises 15 residues. This CDR3 reads CASSQDLLATYEQYF. CDR3 nucleotides: TGTGCCAGCAGCCAAGATCTTCTAGCGACGTACGAGCAGTACTTC.

The V call is TRBV3-1 (or the pseudogene TRBV3-2), the J call TRBJ2-6; D is unresolved. This CDR3 spans 16 amino acids. V was clipped by 0 bases and J by 2 bases, with 8 bases between them. Germline CDR1 and CDR2: LGHDT and YNNKEL (reference sequence). The CDR3 sequence: CASSQEAVAGANVLTF. Here the CDR3 DNA reads TGTGCCAGCAGCCAAGAGGCGGTGGCTGGGGCCAACGTCCTGACTTTC.

V usage is TRBV19 and J usage is TRBJ1-4; 7 bases map to TRBD1. Trimming removed 5 bases from V and 5 bases from J; junction bases left unmatched: 5. The CDR3 consists of 14 residues. The germline V gene encodes CDR1 LNHDA and CDR2 SQIVND (reference sequence). The CDR3 DNA sequence: TGTGCCAGTAGTCGACAGGGACTCAATGAAAAACTGTTTTTT. Translated: CASSRQGLNEKLFF.

Only one count was recorded for this clone. The chain combines TRBV20-1 with TRBJ2-4; maybe TRBD2 (6 bases). Germline CDR1 reads DFQATT; CDR2 reads SNEGSKA (reference sequence). V shed 3 bases and J shed 0 bases, with 12 bases lying between them. There are 15 residues in the CDR3. CDR3 sequence: CSASERVLAKNIQYF. CDR3 nucleotide sequence: TGCAGTGCTAGTGAGCGGGTGCTAGCCAAAAACATTCAGTACTTC.

V usage is TRBV25-1 and J usage is TRBJ2-7; weak D call: TRBD1 (5 bases). This CDR3 spans 15 amino acids. Trimming took off 0 bases at V and 4 bases at J, with 13 bases between the two ends. CDR1 is MGHDK, CDR2 SYGVNS, per germline. CDR3 region: CASSEYTRAGYEQYF. The CDR3 bases are TGTGCCAGCAGTGAATATACCAGGGCAGGTTACGAGCAGTACTTC.

This clone was counted a few times. This chain connects TRBV12-3 or TRBV12-4 to TRBJ1-1; no clear D gene. V lost 2 bases and J 6 bases, leaving 7 bases between the germline ends. This CDR3 is built from 12 residues. The CDR3 region is CASSLRSAEAFF. As DNA, the CDR3 is TGTGCCAGCAGTTTAAGGAGCGCTGAAGCTTTCTTT.

Comment on this clone: This sample also contains other DNA sequences that code for the same CDR3. The chain carries TRBV7-9 and TRBJ2-1, with 7 bases lining up with TRBD1. Germline V gives CDR1 SEHNR, CDR2 FQNEAQ (reference sequence). The CDR3 has 15 residues. The ends lost 1 base at V and 1 base at J; junction bases unmatched: 1. CDR3 DNA sequence: TGTGCCAGCAGCTTAGGACAGGGTTCCTACAATGAGCAGTTCTTC. This encodes CASSLGQGSYNEQFF.

The J gene is TRBJ2-3, the V gene TRBV19, with 10 bases identical to TRBD2. Germline CDR1 LNHDA, CDR2 SQIVND (reference sequence). The ends lost 7 bases at V and 5 bases at J; junction bases unmatched: 12. This CDR3 is 16 amino acids long. CDR3 amino acids: CASKAFGLAEGDTQYF. The CDR3 DNA reads as TGTGCCAGTAAAGCCTTTGGACTAGCGGAGGGAGATACGCAGTATTTT. Using reference TRBV19 and TRBJ2-3 for the parts outside the CDR3, the full variable domain is DGGITQSPKYLFRKEGQNVTLSCEQNLNHDAMYWYRQDPGQGLRLIYYSQIVNDFQKGDIAEGYSVSREKKESFPLTVTSAQKNPTAFYLCASKAFGLAEGDTQYFGPGTRLTVL.

This clone has a single count. The chain combines TRBV20-1 with TRBJ2-1; D may be TRBD2 (6 bases). Germline CDR1 DFQATT, CDR2 SNEGSKA (reference sequence). The CDR3 covers 11 residues. V lost 3 bases, J lost 14 bases, and 14 bases lay in between. The CDR3 DNA reads as TGCAGTGCTAGTCCCCTAGCGATGGAGTTCTTC. Its protein is CSASPLAMEFF.

The chain couples TRBV5-4 to TRBJ2-1; 14 nucleotides line up with TRBD2. The CDR3 runs to 15 residues. V trimming: 2 bases; J trimming: 8 bases; junction bases outside the gene matches: 3. Per the germline V gene, CDR1 is SGHNT and CDR2 is YYREEE (reference sequence). The CDR3, as DNA: TGTGCCAGCAGCTTTGGACTAGCGGGGGGTTATGAGCAGTTCTTC. It specifies CASSFGLAGGYEQFF.

The rearrangement uses TRBV27 and TRBJ1-2; TRBD1 agrees at 8 bases. J lost 11 bases, V lost 7 bases, and 9 bases had no gene match. The CDR3 spans 12 residues. Germline values: CDR1 MNHEY, CDR2 SMNVEV (reference sequence). CDR3 amino acids: CASTGKGQGYTF. CDR3 nucleotides: TGTGCCAGCACCGGGAAAGGACAGGGATACACCTTC.

The chain couples TRBV9 to TRBJ1-1; 8 positions agree with TRBD1. J gave up 2 bases and V 0 bases, and 3 bases lay outside the gene matches. This CDR3 is built from 15 residues. The germline CDR1 and CDR2 sequences are SGDLS and YYNGEE. CDR3 sequence reads: CASSVGAGGNTEAFF. As DNA, the CDR3 is TGTGCCAGCAGCGTAGGGGCAGGGGGCAACACTGAAGCTTTCTTT.

The chain uses TRBV12-3 or TRBV12-4 and TRBJ1-2; D unresolved. The CDR3 is 13 amino acids. The V end lost 3 bases, the J end lost 4 bases, and 9 bases lay between the germline ends. The CDR3 loop is CASSFSGSYGYTF. The CDR3 nucleotides read TGTGCCAGCAGTTTCTCCGGGAGCTATGGCTACACCTTC.

CDR3 in amino acids: CASSLTSGNEQYF. CDR3 DNA sequence: TGTGCCAGCAGTCTAACTAGCGGGAATGAGCAGTACTTC. This chain links TRBV27 with TRBJ2-7; 10 bases are a match to TRBD2. J lost 7 bases, V lost 5 bases, and 5 bases had no gene match. The germline gives CDR1 MNHEY, CDR2 SMNVEV (reference sequence). This CDR3 contains 13 residues.

The chain couples TRBV19 to TRBJ2-7, with D tentatively TRBD1 (5 bases). Germline CDR1 LNHDA, CDR2 SQIVND (reference sequence). This CDR3 contains 13 residues. Trimming shortened V by 4 bases and J by 6 bases, and 13 bases separated the two germline ends. The DNA for the CDR3 is TGTGCCAGTAGTAGCGATGGGCAGGGCGAGCAGTACTTC. This codes for CASSSDGQGEQYF.

The chain is built from TRBV5-4 and TRBJ2-2; possible D gene TRBD1, 6 bases. This CDR3 has 15 residues. Germline CDR1 reads SGHNT; CDR2 reads YYREEE (reference sequence). Trimming stripped 4 bases from V and 0 bases from J, with 10 bases between. The CDR3 DNA reads as TGTGCCAGCAGCCCTACAGGGCCGAACACCGGGGAGCTGTTTTTT. Amino acids: CASSPTGPNTGELFF.